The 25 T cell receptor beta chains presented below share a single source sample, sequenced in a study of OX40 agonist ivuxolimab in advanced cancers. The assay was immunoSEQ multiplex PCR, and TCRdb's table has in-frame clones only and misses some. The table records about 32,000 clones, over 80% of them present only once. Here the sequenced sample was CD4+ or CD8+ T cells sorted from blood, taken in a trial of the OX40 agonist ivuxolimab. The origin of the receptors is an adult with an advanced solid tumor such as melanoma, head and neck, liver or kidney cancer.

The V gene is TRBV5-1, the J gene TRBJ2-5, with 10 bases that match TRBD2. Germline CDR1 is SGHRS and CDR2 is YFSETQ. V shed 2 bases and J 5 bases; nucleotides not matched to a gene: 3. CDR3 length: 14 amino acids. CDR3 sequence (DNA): TGCGCCAGCAGCTTAGCGGGAGGGCAGGAGACCCAGTACTTC. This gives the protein CASSLAGGQETQYF.

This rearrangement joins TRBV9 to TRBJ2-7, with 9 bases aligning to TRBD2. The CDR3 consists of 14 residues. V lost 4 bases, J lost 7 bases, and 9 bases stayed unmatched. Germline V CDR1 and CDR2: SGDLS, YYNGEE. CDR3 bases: TGTGCCAGCAGCCTTAGCGGGGGCGGGTTGGAGCAGTACTTC. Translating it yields CASSLSGGGLEQYF.

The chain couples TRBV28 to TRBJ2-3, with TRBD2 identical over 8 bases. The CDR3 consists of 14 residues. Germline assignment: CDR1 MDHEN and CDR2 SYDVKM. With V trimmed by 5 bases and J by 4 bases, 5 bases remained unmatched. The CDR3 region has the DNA TGTGCCAGCAGTCTCGGGAGGGCCGCAGATACGCAGTATTTT. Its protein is CASSLGRAADTQYF.

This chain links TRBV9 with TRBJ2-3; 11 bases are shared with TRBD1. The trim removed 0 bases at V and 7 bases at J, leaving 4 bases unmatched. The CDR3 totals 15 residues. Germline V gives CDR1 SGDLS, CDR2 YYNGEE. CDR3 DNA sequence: TGTGCCAGCAGCGTAGCGGGACAGGGGGGGAATACGCAGTATTTT. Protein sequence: CASSVAGQGGNTQYF.

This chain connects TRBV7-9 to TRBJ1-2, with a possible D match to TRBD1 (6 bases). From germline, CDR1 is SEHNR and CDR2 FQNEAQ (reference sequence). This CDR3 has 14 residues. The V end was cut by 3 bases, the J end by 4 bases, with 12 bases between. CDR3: CASSFRTVGYGYTF. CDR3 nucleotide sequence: TGTGCCAGCAGCTTCAGGACAGTGGGCTATGGCTACACCTTC.

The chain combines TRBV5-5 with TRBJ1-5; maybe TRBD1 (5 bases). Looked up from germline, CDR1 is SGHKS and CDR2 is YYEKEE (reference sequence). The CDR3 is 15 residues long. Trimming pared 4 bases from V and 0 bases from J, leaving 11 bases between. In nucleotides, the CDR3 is TGTGCCAGCAGCGCATGGGGGAATAGCAATCAGCCCCAGCATTTT. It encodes CASSAWGNSNQPQHF.

CDR3 sequence: CASSYSSGELGGELFF. CDR3 DNA sequence: TGTGCCAGCAGTTACTCGAGCGGGGAGCTAGGCGGGGAGCTGTTTTTT. The J gene is TRBJ2-2, the V gene TRBV6-5; 7 bases line up with TRBD2. Germline CDR1 MNHEY, CDR2 SVGAGI. V lost 0 bases, J lost 7 bases, and 8 bases stayed unmatched. The CDR3 is made up of 16 amino acids.

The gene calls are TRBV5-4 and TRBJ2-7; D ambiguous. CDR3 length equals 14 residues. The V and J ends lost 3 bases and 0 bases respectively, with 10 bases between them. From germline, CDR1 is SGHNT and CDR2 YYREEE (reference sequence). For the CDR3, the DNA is TGTGCCAGCAGCTCGCCCGAAGGCTCCTACGAGCAGTACTTC. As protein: CASSSPEGSYEQYF.

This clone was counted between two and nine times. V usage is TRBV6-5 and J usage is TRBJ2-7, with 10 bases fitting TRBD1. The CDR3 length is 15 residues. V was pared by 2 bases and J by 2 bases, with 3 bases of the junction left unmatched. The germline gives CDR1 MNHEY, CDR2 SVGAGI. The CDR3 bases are TGTGCCAGCAGTTACCAGGGACAGGGGCCCTACGAGCAGTACTTC. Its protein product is CASSYQGQGPYEQYF.

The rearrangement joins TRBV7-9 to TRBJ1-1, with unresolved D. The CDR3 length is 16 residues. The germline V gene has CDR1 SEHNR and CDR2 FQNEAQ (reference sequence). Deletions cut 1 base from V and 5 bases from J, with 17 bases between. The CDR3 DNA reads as TGTGCCAGCAGCTTAGGTGGTTCACGAGGTTTTACTGAAGCTTTCTTT. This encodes CASSLGGSRGFTEAFF.

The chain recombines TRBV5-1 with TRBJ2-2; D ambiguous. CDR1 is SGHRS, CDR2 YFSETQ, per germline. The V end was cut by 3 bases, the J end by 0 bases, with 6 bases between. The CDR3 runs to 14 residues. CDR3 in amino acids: CASSYPTNTGELFF. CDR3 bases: TGCGCCAGCAGCTACCCTACGAACACCGGGGAGCTGTTTTTT.

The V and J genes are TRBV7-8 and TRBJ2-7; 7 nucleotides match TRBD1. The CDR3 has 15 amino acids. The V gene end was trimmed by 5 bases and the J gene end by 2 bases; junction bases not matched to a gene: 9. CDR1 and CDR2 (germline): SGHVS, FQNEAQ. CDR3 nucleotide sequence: TGTGCCAGCAGCGGCACCGGGACAGCGGCCTACGAGCAGTACTTC. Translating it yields CASSGTGTAAYEQYF.

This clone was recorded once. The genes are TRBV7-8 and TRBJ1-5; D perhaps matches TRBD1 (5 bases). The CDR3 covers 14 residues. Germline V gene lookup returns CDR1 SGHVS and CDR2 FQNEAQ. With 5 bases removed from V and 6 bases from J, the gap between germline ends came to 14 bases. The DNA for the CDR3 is TGTGCCAGCAGCCTAGGGACCCTGACTCAGCCCCAGCATTTT. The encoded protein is CASSLGTLTQPQHF.

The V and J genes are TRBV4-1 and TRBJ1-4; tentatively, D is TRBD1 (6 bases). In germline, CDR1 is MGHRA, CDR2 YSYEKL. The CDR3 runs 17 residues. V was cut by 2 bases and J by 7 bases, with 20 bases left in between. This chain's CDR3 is CASSQPTPTGGIEKLFF. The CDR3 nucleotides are TGCGCCAGCAGCCAACCCACCCCGACAGGAGGGATTGAAAAACTGTTTTTT.

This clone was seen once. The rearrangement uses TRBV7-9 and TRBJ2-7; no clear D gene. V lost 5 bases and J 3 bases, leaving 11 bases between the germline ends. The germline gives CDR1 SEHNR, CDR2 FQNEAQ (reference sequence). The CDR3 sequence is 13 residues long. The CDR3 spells CASSPSAGYEQYF. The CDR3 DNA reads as TGTGCCAGCAGCCCCTCAGCAGGCTACGAGCAGTACTTC.

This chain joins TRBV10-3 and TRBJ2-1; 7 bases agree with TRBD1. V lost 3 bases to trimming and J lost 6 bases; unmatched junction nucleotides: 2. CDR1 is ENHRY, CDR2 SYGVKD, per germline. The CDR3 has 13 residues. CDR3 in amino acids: CAISEDRANEQFF. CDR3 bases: TGTGCCATCAGTGAAGACAGGGCCAATGAGCAGTTCTTC.

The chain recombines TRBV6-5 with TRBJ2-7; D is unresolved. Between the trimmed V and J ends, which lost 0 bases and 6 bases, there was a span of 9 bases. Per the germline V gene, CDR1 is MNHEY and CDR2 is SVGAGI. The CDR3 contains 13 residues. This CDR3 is CASSYSAESEQYF. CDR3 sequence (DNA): TGTGCCAGCAGTTACTCGGCAGAATCCGAGCAGTACTTC.

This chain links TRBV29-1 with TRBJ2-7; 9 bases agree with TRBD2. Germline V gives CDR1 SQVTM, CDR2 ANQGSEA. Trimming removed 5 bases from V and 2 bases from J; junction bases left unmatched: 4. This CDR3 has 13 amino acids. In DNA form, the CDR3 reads TGCAGCGTTACGACTAGCGGTACCTACGAGCAGTACTTC. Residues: CSVTTSGTYEQYF.

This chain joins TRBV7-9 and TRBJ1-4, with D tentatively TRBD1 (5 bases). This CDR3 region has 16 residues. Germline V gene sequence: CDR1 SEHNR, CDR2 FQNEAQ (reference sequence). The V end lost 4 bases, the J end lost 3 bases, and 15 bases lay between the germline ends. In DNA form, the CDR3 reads TGTGCCAGCAGCTCCTCCCAGGGCGGGTCTAATGAAAAACTGTTTTTT. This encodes CASSSSQGGSNEKLFF.

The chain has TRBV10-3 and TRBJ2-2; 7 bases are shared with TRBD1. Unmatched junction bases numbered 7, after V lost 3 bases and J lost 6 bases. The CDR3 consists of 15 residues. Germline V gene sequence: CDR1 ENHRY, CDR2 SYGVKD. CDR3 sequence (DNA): TGTGCCATCAGTGATCCGAGACAGGGTCCCGGGGAGCTGTTTTTT. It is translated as CAISDPRQGPGELFF.

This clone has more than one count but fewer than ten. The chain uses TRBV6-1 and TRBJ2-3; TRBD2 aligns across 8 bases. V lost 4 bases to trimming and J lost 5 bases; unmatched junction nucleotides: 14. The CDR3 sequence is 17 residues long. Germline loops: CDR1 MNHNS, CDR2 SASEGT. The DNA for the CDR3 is TGTGCCAGCAGTGCCTCTCCAGCGGGAGTGTCGTTAGATACGCAGTATTTT. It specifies CASSASPAGVSLDTQYF.

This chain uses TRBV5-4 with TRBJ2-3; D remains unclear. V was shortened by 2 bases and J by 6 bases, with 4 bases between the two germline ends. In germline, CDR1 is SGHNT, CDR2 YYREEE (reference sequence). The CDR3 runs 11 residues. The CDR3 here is CASSFADTQYF. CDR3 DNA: TGTGCCAGCAGCTTTGCGGATACGCAGTATTTT.

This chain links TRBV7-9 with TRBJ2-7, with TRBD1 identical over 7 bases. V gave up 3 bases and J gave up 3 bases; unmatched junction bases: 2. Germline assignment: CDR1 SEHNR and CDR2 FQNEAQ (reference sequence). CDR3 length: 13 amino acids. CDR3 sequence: CASSLGQYYEQYF. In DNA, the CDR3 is TGTGCCAGCAGCTTGGGACAGTACTACGAGCAGTACTTC. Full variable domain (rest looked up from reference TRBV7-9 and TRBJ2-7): DTGVSQNPRHKITKRGQNVTFRCDPISEHNRLYWYRQTLGQGPEFLTYFQNEAQLEKSRLLSDRFSAERPKGSFSTLEIQRTEQGDSAMYLCASSLGQYYEQYFGPGTRLTVT.

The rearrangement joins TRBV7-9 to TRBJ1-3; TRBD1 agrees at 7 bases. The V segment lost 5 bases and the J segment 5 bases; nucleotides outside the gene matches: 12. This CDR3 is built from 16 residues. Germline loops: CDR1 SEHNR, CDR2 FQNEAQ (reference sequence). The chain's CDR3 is CASSPMGQGVRNTIYF. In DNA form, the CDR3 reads TGTGCCAGCAGCCCCATGGGCCAGGGGGTTAGAAACACCATATATTTT.

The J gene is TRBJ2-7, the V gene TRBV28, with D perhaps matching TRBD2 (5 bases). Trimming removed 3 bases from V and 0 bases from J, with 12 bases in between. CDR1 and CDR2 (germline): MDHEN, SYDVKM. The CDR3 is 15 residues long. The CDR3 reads CASSFLALSSYEQYF. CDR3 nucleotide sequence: TGTGCCAGCAGTTTCTTAGCGTTAAGCTCCTACGAGCAGTACTTC.